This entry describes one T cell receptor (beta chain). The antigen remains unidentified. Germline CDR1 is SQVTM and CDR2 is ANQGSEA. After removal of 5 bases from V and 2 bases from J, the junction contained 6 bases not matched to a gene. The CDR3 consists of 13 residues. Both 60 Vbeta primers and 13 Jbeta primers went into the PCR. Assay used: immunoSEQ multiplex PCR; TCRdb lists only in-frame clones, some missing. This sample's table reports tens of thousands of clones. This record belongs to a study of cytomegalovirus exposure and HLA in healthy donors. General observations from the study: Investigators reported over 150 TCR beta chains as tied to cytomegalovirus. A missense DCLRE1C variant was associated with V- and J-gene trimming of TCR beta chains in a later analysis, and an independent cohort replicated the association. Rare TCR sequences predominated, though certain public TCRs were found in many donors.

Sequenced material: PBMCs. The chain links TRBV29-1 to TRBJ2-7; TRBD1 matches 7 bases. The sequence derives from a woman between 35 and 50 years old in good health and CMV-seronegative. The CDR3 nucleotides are TGCAGCGTTCGCTTTGGACAGGCCTACGAGCAGTACTTC. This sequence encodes CSVRFGQAYEQYF.